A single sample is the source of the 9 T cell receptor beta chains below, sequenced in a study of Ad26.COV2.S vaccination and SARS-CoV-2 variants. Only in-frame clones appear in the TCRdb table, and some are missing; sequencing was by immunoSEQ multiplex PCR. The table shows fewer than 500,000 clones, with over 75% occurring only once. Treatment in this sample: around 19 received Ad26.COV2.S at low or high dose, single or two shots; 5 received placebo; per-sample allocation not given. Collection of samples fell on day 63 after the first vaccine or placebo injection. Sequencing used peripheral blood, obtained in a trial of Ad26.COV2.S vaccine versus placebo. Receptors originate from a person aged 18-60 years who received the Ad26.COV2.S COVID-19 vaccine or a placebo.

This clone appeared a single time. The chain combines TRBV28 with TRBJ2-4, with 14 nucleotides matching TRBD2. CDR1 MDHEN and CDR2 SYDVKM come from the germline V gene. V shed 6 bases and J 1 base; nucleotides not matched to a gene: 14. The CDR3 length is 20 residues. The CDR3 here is CASSSPGTSGSWSAKNIQYF. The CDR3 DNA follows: TGTGCCAGCAGCTCACCCGGGACTAGCGGGAGTTGGAGTGCCAAAAACATTCAGTACTTC.

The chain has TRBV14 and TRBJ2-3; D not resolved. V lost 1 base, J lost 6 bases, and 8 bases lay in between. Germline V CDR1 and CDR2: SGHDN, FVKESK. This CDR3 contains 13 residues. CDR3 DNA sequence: TGTGCCAGCAGCCAAGGACCTTGGGATACGCAGTATTTT. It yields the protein CASSQGPWDTQYF.

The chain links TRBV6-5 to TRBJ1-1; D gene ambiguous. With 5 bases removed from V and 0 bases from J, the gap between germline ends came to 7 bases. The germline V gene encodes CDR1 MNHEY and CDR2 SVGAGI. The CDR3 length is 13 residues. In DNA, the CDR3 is TGTGCCAGCAGTCGAATGCTGAACACTGAAGCTTTCTTT. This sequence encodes CASSRMLNTEAFF.

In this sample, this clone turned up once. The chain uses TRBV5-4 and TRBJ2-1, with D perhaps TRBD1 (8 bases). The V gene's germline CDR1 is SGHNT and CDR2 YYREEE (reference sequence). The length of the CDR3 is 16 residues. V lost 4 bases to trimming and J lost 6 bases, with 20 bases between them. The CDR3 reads CASSRAGEGQVNEQFF. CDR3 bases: TGTGCCAGCAGCCGCGCGGGGGAGGGACAGGTCAATGAGCAGTTCTTC.

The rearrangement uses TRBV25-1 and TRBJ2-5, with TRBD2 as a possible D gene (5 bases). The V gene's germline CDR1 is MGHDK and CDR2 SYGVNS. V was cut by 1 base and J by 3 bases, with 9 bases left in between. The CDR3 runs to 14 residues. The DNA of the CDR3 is TGTGCCAGCAGTGAATGGGGAGTGGAAGAGACCCAGTACTTC. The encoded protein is CASSEWGVEETQYF.

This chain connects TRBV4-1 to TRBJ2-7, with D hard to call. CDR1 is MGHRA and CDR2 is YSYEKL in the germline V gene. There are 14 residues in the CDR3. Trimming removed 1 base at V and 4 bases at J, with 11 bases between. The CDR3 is CASSQAATEYEQYF. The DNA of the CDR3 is TGCGCCAGCAGCCAAGCGGCAACAGAGTACGAGCAGTACTTC.

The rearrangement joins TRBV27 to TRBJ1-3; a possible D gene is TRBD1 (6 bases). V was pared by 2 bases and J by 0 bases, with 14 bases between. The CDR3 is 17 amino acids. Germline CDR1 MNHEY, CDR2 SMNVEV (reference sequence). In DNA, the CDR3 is TGTGCCAGCAGTTTAACCGGACAGTTACTCTCTGGAAACACCATATATTTT. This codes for CASSLTGQLLSGNTIYF.

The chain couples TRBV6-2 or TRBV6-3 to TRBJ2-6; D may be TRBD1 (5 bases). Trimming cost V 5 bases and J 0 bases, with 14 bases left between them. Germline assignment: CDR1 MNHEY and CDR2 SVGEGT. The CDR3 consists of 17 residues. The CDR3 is CASSIFRQFSGANVLTF. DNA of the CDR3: TGTGCCAGCAGTATTTTTAGACAGTTCTCTGGGGCCAACGTCCTGACTTTC.

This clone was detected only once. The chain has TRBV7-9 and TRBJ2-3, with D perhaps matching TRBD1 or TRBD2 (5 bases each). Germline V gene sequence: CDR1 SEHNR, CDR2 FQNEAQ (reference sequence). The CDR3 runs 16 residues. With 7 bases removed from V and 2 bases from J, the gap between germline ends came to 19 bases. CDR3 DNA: TGTGCCAGCACACCGGGGCTCAGCACACACACAGATACGCAGTATTTT. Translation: CASTPGLSTHTDTQYF.